Here is one T cell receptor beta chain with its context. Its antigen is not identified. The CDR3 is 15 residues long. CDR1 and CDR2 (germline): SGDLS, YYNGEE. The V segment lost 5 bases and the J segment 7 bases; nucleotides outside the gene matches: 11. The sample belongs to a study of OX40 agonist ivuxolimab in advanced cancers. Overall study results and limits: Dose levels from 0.1 to 3.0 mg/kg saw CD4+ and CD8+ blood T cells expand clonally by week 6.

Profiling relied on immunoSEQ multiplex PCR, and the TCRdb table lists in-frame clones only, not all of them. This table holds tens of thousands of clones, over 75% found once. V and J are TRBV9 and TRBJ2-1; 8 bases match TRBD2. The input for sequencing was CD4+ or CD8+ T cells sorted from blood, taken in a trial of the OX40 agonist ivuxolimab. The sequence was collected from an adult with an advanced solid tumor such as melanoma, head and neck, liver or kidney cancer. CDR3 protein: CASRDLGAGDNEQFF. The CDR3 DNA follows: TGTGCCAGCAGAGACCTAGGAGCGGGAGATAATGAGCAGTTCTTC.